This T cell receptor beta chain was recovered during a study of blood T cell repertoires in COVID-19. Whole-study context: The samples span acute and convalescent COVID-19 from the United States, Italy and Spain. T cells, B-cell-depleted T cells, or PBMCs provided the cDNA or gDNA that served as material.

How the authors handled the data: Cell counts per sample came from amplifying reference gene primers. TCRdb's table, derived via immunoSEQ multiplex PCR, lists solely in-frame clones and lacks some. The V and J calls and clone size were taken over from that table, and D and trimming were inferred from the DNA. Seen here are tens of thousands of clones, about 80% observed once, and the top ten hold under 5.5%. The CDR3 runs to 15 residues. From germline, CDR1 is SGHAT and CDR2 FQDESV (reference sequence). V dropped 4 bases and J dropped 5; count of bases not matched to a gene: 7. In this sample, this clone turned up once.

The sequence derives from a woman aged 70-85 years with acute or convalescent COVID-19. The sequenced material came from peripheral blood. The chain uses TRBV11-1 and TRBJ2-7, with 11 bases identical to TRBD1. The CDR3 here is CASSSWTGGIDEQYF. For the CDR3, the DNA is TGTGCCAGCAGCTCTTGGACAGGGGGCATCGACGAGCAGTACTTC.